These T cell receptor beta chains were read from a single sample in a study of T cells in Graves' hyperthyroidism and ophthalmopathy. TCRdb re-derived calls from the multiplex PCR reads in MiXCR, one entry per CDR3 protein. This sample has approximately 690,000 distinct CDR3 sequences; about 14% occur once, and the top ten carry around 13%. Source material: blood. The receptors come from a woman aged 45-60 years with Graves' ophthalmopathy. CDR3s include the opening cysteine and the closing phenylalanine or tryptophan. The D gene is left open where the match is weak. Not every row has a clone size; where given, it reads once, few, many or a size class.

d_gene	v_gene	abundance	j_gene	CDR3nt	CDR3aa
TRBD2	TRBV3-1	.	TRBJ2-5	TGTGCCAGCAGCCAAGGAAATAGCGGGACTGGCCAAGAGACCCAGTACTTC	CASSQGNSGTGQETQYF
.	TRBV7-2	many	TRBJ2-2	TGTGCCAGCAGCAAGAGCAGGGCCGGGGAGCTGTTTTTT	CASSKSRAGELFF
TRBD2	TRBV20-1	many	TRBJ2-1	TGCAGTGCTAGACCTACCGGGACTAGCGGGCCATCCTACAATGAGCAGTTCTTC	CSARPTGTSGPSYNEQFF
TRBD1	TRBV5-6	.	TRBJ2-7	TGTGCCAGCAGCTTGGGACCCGGGACAGACTACTACGAGCAGTACTTC	CASSLGPGTDYYEQYF
.	TRBV5-4	many	TRBJ2-3	TGTGCCGCAGGCTTTACTACAGATACGCAGTATTTT	CAAGFTTDTQYF
.	TRBV6-6	many	TRBJ2-1	TGTGCCAGCAGTTACGGGAACGTTCAGTTCTTC	CASSYGNVQFF
.	TRBV18	.	TRBJ2-7	TGTGCCAGCTCATCAACAGGGCGGCAGCGGGCCTACGAGCAGTACTTC	CASSSTGRQRAYEQYF
.	TRBV11-2	.	TRBJ2-3	TGTGCCAGCAGCTTACCGGGAGAAGGAGATACGCAGTATTTT	CASSLPGEGDTQYF
.	TRBV6-1	few	TRBJ2-2	TGTGCCAGCAGCACAAGGCAGGGTGGGGAGCTGTTTTTT	CASSTRQGGELFF
.	TRBV5-5	.	TRBJ1-4	TGTGCCAGCAGCTTGTCTTGGAATGAAAAACTGTTTTTT	CASSLSWNEKLFF
.	TRBV12-3/TRBV12-4	.	TRBJ1-4	TGTGCCAGCAGTACTTCAGGGGCTGAGGGCCTGAAAAAACTGTTTTTT	CASSTSGAEGLKKLFF
.	TRBV3-1	.	TRBJ2-1	TGTGCCAGCAGCCAAGAAGGGTTAGCGCTACTGAGGTCTTACAATGAGCAGTTCTTC	CASSQEGLALLRSYNEQFF